This T cell receptor (beta chain) was recovered during a study of shared clonotypes between healthy human individuals. This CDR3 contains 15 residues. Trimming shortened V by 0 bases and J by 0 bases, and 8 bases separated the two germline ends. Germline V CDR1 and CDR2: SGDLS, YYNGEE. Naive CD8 cells comprised CD45RO-negative, CCR7-positively selected cells, excluding terminally differentiated effector memory CD45RA+ cells. Study-wide results and limits: Clonotypes which were not shared had lower generation probabilities than clonotypes that all four donors shared. Several donors held about 5% of naive CD4 clonotypes in common.

In the case of this clone: The antigen is not known.

Assay execution took place at the deep level. Using immunoSEQ multiplex PCR, the repertoire was profiled, and TCRdb retains in-frame clones only, with some absent. The table has about 580,000 clones, about 98% seen once. This receptor was obtained from a man aged 25 to 40 in good health. The specimen was naive CD8+ T cells sorted from blood. The genes are TRBV9 and TRBJ2-3; no clear D gene. The CDR3 coding sequence is TGTGCCAGCAGCGTAGGGGCGTCTAGCACAGATACGCAGTATTTT. The encoded protein is CASSVGASSTDTQYF.